This T cell receptor beta chain was recovered during a study of T cell responses to AZD1222 COVID-19 vaccine. Study-wide results and limits: Recipients of AZD1222 seropositive at baseline numbered only 5 to 7. White British ancestry dominated among donors, who included more females, and clonal diversity was possibly underestimated.

Comments on this clone: Its antigen is undetermined.

The protocol was immunoSEQ multiplex PCR, while the TCRdb copy is restricted to in-frame clones and leaves out a portion. The profile covers some 79,000 clones, with 70% to 90% appearing a single time and around 3.6% taken by the ten largest. This TCR came from an adult who received the AZD1222 COVID-19 vaccine. The starting material was peripheral blood, obtained 28 days after the second AZD1222 dose.

Written as DNA, the CDR3 is TGTGCCAGCTCACCACAAGACAGGGCACCTTACGAGCAGTACTTC. Its translation: CASSPQDRAPYEQYF. The V and J genes are TRBV18 and TRBJ2-7, with TRBD1 identical over 7 bases. The CDR3 consists of 15 residues. CDR1 is KGHSH and CDR2 is LQKENI in the germline V gene. V was clipped by 1 base and J by 4 bases; unmatched bases: 7.